This TCR beta chain appears in the sequencing data of a study of CD8 T cells in ankylosing spondylitis. Only a few counts were recorded for this clonotype. TCRdb independently ran MiXCR on the 5' RACE reads; one entry per CDR3 protein. The sample lists hundreds of thousands of distinct CDR3 sequences, less than 25% seen once, with roughly 4% in the top ten. Trimming left V 5 bases short and J 4 bases short, with 17 bases between. Germline CDR1 reads MNHEY; CDR2 reads SVGEGT. This CDR3 is built from 16 residues. Sample: blood, either unsorted or a sorted T cell fraction (not recorded which). J is TRBJ2-2 and V is TRBV6-2 or TRBV6-3; D perhaps matches TRBD2 (6 bases). This receptor was obtained from a female donor with ankylosing spondylitis or in good health (not recorded which). The CDR3 DNA is TGTGCCAGCAGTGACGTCCCTACTAGCATCACCGGGGAGCTGTTTTTT. This gives the protein CASSDVPTSITGELFF.